These 3 T cell receptor beta chains share one sample of origin, sequenced in a study of blood T cell repertoires in COVID-19. Profiling relied on immunoSEQ multiplex PCR, and the TCRdb table lists in-frame clones only, not all of them. The sample lists approximately 670,000 clones; over 80% were seen once. The specimen sequenced was peripheral blood. Source of these receptors: a woman between 18 and 30 years old with acute or convalescent COVID-19.

This clone was recorded only once. The rearrangement uses TRBV2 and TRBJ2-1; TRBD2 might be the D (6 bases). Trimming removed 6 bases from V and 3 bases from J, with 15 bases in between. Germline lookup yields CDR1 SNHLY and CDR2 FYNNEI. The CDR3 is 15 residues long. CDR3: CASRDLGGVYNEQFF. The CDR3 region has the DNA TGTGCCAGCAGAGACCTAGGCGGGGTCTACAATGAGCAGTTCTTC.

The gene calls are TRBV28 and TRBJ2-2, with D tentatively TRBD2 (6 bases). The CDR3 is 14 residues long. Germline CDR1 is MDHEN and CDR2 is SYDVKM. V lost 6 bases to trimming and J lost 1 base, with 9 bases between them. In DNA, the CDR3 is TGTGCCAGCAGCCTAGCGAGGAACACCGGGGAGCTGTTTTTT. This sequence encodes CASSLARNTGELFF.

The CDR3 loop is CASSPPGQANTEAFF. In DNA form, the CDR3 reads TGTGCCAGCTCACCGCCGGGACAGGCAAACACTGAAGCTTTCTTT. The V gene is TRBV18, the J gene TRBJ1-1, with TRBD1 matching over 8 bases. Losses at the gene ends were 3 bases for V and 2 bases for J; bases not matched to a gene: 5. The CDR3 covers 15 residues. CDR1 KGHSH and CDR2 LQKENI come from the germline V gene.